This TCR beta chain was documented in a study of T cell responses to AZD1222 COVID-19 vaccine. Regarding the study as a whole: Among the donors, most were white British and more were female, and clonal diversity was possibly underestimated. Along spike, vaccine-associated CD4 TCRs were found throughout, with dominance at 160-218 and 743-854. Reports say nearly half of spike-specific TCRs go after unmutated variant regions.

The assay was immunoSEQ multiplex PCR, and TCRdb's table has in-frame clones only and misses some. Of 150,000 or so clones listed, roughly nine tenths were seen once; the top ten hold roughly 4.7%. In this sample, this clone turned up once. Its specificity is unknown. V shed 0 bases and J shed 1 base, with 8 bases lying between them. The CDR3 has 14 residues. CDR1 SGHDT and CDR2 YYEEEE come from the germline V gene. The chain recombines TRBV5-6 with TRBJ2-7; a weak D match, TRBD2 (5 bases). The clonotype comes from an adult in good health. The source was peripheral blood, collected on day 0 of AZD1222 vaccination. The CDR3 here is CASSLAGVSYEQYF. DNA for the CDR3: TGTGCCAGCAGCTTGGCCGGGGTTTCCTACGAGCAGTACTTC.